The 22 T cell receptor beta chains below were found in one sample sequenced in a study of technical replicates of blood from a handful of donors. Clones were read by immunoSEQ multiplex PCR, and TCRdb kept only the in-frame ones, dropping some. The profile shows around 93,000 clones, around 95% of them singletons. The sequenced material came from T cells isolated from PBMCs. All receptors derive from a human donor in good health.

V is TRBV6-6 and J is TRBJ1-1; 7 nucleotides align to TRBD1. V lost 6 bases to trimming and J lost 4 bases; unmatched junction nucleotides: 8. The CDR3 totals 14 residues. Germline V gene lookup returns CDR1 MNHNY and CDR2 SVGAGI (reference sequence). CDR3 sequence: CASRTGAGGTEAFF. DNA for the CDR3: TGTGCCAGCAGAACCGGAGCAGGGGGCACTGAAGCTTTCTTT.

The chain carries TRBV6-6 and TRBJ2-7, with D possibly being TRBD1 (5 bases). From germline, CDR1 is MNHNY and CDR2 SVGAGI (reference sequence). Trimming pared 8 bases from V and 3 bases from J, leaving 8 bases between. The CDR3 length is 11 residues. The CDR3 DNA is TGTGCCAGCGATCAGGGCTACGAGCAGTACTTC. It encodes CASDQGYEQYF.

The chain combines TRBV29-1 with TRBJ2-7; 7 positions match TRBD1. V lost 0 bases to trimming and J lost 5 bases; unmatched junction nucleotides: 7. This CDR3 is 14 amino acids long. CDR1 is SQVTM and CDR2 is ANQGSEA in the germline V gene. For the CDR3, the DNA is TGCAGCGTTGAAGATATGAAAGGGGGCGACGAGCAGTACTTC. Translating it yields CSVEDMKGGDEQYF.

The chain combines TRBV25-1 with TRBJ1-2; 7 bases agree with TRBD1. CDR1 MGHDK and CDR2 SYGVNS come from the germline V gene. CDR3 size: 13 residues. Trimming at V came to 5 bases and at J to 8 bases, leaving 8 bases not matched to a gene. CDR3 sequence reads: CASSLLDRLGYTF. The CDR3 nucleotides read TGTGCCAGCAGTCTACTGGACAGGCTCGGCTACACCTTC.

V usage is TRBV7-6 and J usage is TRBJ1-1; no firm D call. The CDR3 spans 15 residues. The germline gives CDR1 SGHVS, CDR2 FNYEAQ. V was shortened by 2 bases and J by 1 base, with 11 bases between the two germline ends. Here the CDR3 reads CASSLYKLTNTEAFF. DNA for the CDR3: TGTGCCAGCAGCTTATATAAACTAACGAACACTGAAGCTTTCTTT.

The chain carries TRBV4-1 and TRBJ2-3, with D perhaps matching TRBD2 (5 bases). Looked up from germline, CDR1 is MGHRA and CDR2 is YSYEKL. V gave up 0 bases and J gave up 0 bases, with 10 bases separating them. This CDR3 spans 16 amino acids. Here the CDR3 reads CASSQDPSRSTDTQYF. CDR3 nucleotide sequence: TGCGCCAGCAGCCAAGATCCTAGCCGCAGCACAGATACGCAGTATTTT.

The chain is built from TRBV6-5 and TRBJ2-3; 10 bases fit TRBD2. The V and J ends lost 6 bases and 6 bases, in that order; junction bases with no gene match: 6. Germline V gene lookup returns CDR1 MNHEY and CDR2 SVGAGI. The CDR3 is made up of 14 amino acids. The CDR3 region has the DNA TGTGCCAGCAGCCCGGGACTAGCGTCTGATACGCAGTATTTT. Protein sequence: CASSPGLASDTQYF.

The rearrangement joins TRBV5-1 to TRBJ2-5; 10 nucleotides align to TRBD2. V dropped 4 bases and J dropped 4; count of bases not matched to a gene: 7. In germline, CDR1 is SGHRS, CDR2 YFSETQ. The CDR3 has 15 residues. CDR3 DNA sequence: TGCGCCAGCAGCAGAGTGAGCGGGAGGGCAGAGACCCAGTACTTC. As protein: CASSRVSGRAETQYF.

The chain is built from TRBV10-1 and TRBJ2-3; D not resolved. The length of the CDR3 is 13 residues. Looked up from germline, CDR1 is WNHNN and CDR2 is SYGVQD (reference sequence). Trimming pared 5 bases from V and 0 bases from J, leaving 6 bases between. CDR3 bases: TGCGCCAGCAGTTCGACTAGCACAGATACGCAGTATTTT. Amino acid sequence: CASSSTSTDTQYF.

The chain couples TRBV7-9 to TRBJ1-3, with D tentatively TRBD1 (6 bases). Germline V CDR1 and CDR2: SEHNR, FQNEAQ (reference sequence). CDR3 length: 16 amino acids. V gave up 2 bases and J gave up 1 base, with 12 bases separating them. In DNA, the CDR3 is TGTGCCAGCAGCTTACCGTACACAGGGTCTGGAAACACCATATATTTT. This translates into CASSLPYTGSGNTIYF.

The J gene is TRBJ1-5, the V gene TRBV30, with TRBD1 identical over 7 bases. Trimming at V came to 5 bases and at J to 2 bases, leaving 3 bases not matched to a gene. This CDR3 has 13 amino acids. The germline V gene encodes CDR1 GTSNPN and CDR2 SVGIG (reference sequence). The CDR3 is CAWETGRNQPQHF. The CDR3 coding sequence is TGTGCCTGGGAGACAGGGCGCAATCAGCCCCAGCATTTT.

The chain combines TRBV13 with TRBJ2-1; 10 nucleotides agree with TRBD2. Trimming took 3 bases from V and 4 from J; bases not matched to a gene: 3. Germline-derived CDR1 and CDR2 are PRHDT and FYEKMQ (reference sequence). This CDR3 spans 15 amino acids. Here the CDR3 reads CASSFTSGTYNEQFF. The CDR3 bases are TGTGCCAGCAGCTTCACTAGCGGGACGTACAATGAGCAGTTCTTC.

This chain uses TRBV25-1 with TRBJ2-7; possible D gene TRBD1, 6 bases. The V end was cut by 4 bases, the J end by 0 bases, with 13 bases between. The CDR3 is 15 residues long. Germline assignment: CDR1 MGHDK and CDR2 SYGVNS. The CDR3 nucleotides are TGTGCCAGCAGTGGGACAGCACCTAGCTCCTACGAGCAGTACTTC. Its protein product is CASSGTAPSSYEQYF.

This chain uses TRBV28 with TRBJ1-2; possible D gene TRBD1, 5 bases. V was cut by 3 bases and J by 6 bases, with 14 bases left in between. Germline CDR1 MDHEN, CDR2 SYDVKM. The CDR3 has 14 residues. This CDR3 reads CASSFSSGGNGYTF. In nucleotides, the CDR3 is TGTGCCAGCAGTTTTTCTTCGGGGGGGAATGGCTACACCTTC.

In the case of this clone: Compared with germline, one end of the junction differs, possibly owing to a read error. This chain connects TRBV6-1 to TRBJ2-2; 7 bases fit TRBD1. The germline V gene has CDR1 MNHNS and CDR2 SASEGT. The length of the CDR3 is 14 residues. The CDR3 bases are TGTGCCAGCAGAGAAGACAGGGCCACCGGGGAGCTGTTTTTT. It yields the protein CASREDRATGELFF.

This chain uses TRBV5-1 with TRBJ2-1; 8 bases line up with TRBD1. This CDR3 contains 15 residues. The V segment lost 0 bases and the J segment 9 bases; nucleotides outside the gene matches: 8. Germline V CDR1 and CDR2: SGHRS, YFSETQ. Here the CDR3 DNA reads TGCGCCAGCAGCTTGGCCGGACAGGGATCGGGTGAGCAGTTCTTC. This encodes CASSLAGQGSGEQFF. The complete variable domain, with remaining parts taken from reference TRBV5-1 and TRBJ2-1, reads KAGVTQTPRYLIKTRGQQVTLSCSPISGHRSVSWYQQTPGQGLQFLFEYFSETQRNKGNFPGRFSGRQFSNSRSEMNVSTLELGDSALYLCASSLAGQGSGEQFFGPGTRLTVL.

The chain carries TRBV7-2 and TRBJ2-4, with 14 bases that match TRBD2. The CDR3 is made up of 16 amino acids. Germline trimming cut 5 bases from V and 10 bases from J; bases unmatched to any gene: 10. CDR1 is SGHTA, CDR2 FQGNSA, per germline. The CDR3 reads CASSGTGTSGSVIQYF. The CDR3 nucleotides are TGTGCCAGCAGCGGAACCGGGACTAGCGGGAGTGTAATTCAGTACTTC.

The rearrangement uses TRBV2 and TRBJ2-3, with 12 bases lining up with TRBD2. CDR3 size: 14 residues. CDR1 and CDR2 from the germline V gene are SNHLY and FYNNEI. V shed 7 bases, J shed 5 bases, and the junction held 4 bases outside the gene matches. CDR3 DNA: TGTGCCAGCATGTGGACTAGCGGGATAGATACGCAGTATTTT. It translates to CASMWTSGIDTQYF.

This chain uses TRBV7-8 with TRBJ1-1; tentative D call: TRBD1 (6 bases). V shed 5 bases and J shed 5 bases, with 21 bases lying between them. Germline CDR1 and CDR2: SGHVS and FQNEAQ. The CDR3 extends over 16 amino acids. The CDR3 DNA sequence: TGTGCCAGCAGCCCCCTTGACACCAGGGGAGGGACTGAAGCTTTCTTT. It translates to CASSPLDTRGGTEAFF.

The chain links TRBV30 to TRBJ2-5; 9 bases match TRBD1. The CDR3 is 13 residues long. V lost 1 base and J lost 5; bases outside the gene matches: 2. Germline V gene data show CDR1 as GTSNPN and CDR2 as SVGIG (reference sequence). CDR3 protein: CAWSGDREETQYF. The CDR3 DNA sequence: TGTGCCTGGAGTGGGGACAGGGAGGAGACCCAGTACTTC.

This clone was counted a single time. The chain couples TRBV9 to TRBJ1-5; D is perhaps TRBD1 (5 bases). The CDR3 is made up of 14 amino acids. Germline CDR1 SGDLS, CDR2 YYNGEE. V shed 3 bases and J shed 3 bases, with 10 bases lying between them. The CDR3 is CASSADSFNQPQHF. The CDR3 coding sequence is TGTGCCAGCAGCGCAGACAGCTTCAATCAGCCCCAGCATTTT.

The genes are TRBV6-1 and TRBJ2-5; 7 positions match TRBD2. Losses at the gene ends were 4 bases for V and 7 bases for J; bases not matched to a gene: 21. Per germline, CDR1 MNHNS and CDR2 SASEGT. CDR3 length equals 18 residues. The CDR3 region is CASSAHFRGSLWGGTQYF. CDR3 coding DNA: TGTGCCAGCAGTGCGCATTTTCGGGGGAGCCTATGGGGGGGGACCCAGTACTTC.